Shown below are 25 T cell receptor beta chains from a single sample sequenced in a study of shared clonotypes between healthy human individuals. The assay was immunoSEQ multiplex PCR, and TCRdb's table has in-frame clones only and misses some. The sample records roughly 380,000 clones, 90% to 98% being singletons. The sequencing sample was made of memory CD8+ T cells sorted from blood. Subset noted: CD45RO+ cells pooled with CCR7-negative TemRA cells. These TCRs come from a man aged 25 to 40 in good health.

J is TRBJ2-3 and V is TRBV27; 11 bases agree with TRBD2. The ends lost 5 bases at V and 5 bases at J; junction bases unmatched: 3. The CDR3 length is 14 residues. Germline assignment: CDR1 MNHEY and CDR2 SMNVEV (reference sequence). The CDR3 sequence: CASSPGLAGDTQYF. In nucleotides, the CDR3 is TGTGCCAGCAGTCCAGGACTAGCGGGAGATACGCAGTATTTT.

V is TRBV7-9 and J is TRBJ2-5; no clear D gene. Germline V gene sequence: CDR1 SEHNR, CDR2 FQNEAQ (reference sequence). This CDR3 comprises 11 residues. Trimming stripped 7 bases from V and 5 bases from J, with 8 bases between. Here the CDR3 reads CASTKAETQYF. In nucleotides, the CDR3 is TGTGCCAGCACCAAAGCGGAGACCCAGTACTTC.

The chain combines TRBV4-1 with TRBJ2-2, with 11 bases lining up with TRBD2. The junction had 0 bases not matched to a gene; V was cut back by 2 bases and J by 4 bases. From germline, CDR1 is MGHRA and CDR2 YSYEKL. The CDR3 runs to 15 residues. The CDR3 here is CASSQTSGSTGELFF. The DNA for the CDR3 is TGCGCCAGCAGCCAAACTAGCGGGAGCACCGGGGAGCTGTTTTTT.

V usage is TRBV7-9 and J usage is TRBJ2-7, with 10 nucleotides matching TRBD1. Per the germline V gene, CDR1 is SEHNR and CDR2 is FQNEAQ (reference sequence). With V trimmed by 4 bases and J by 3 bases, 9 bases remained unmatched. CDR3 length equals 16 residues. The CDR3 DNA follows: TGTGCCAGCAGCTCATTGACCGGGACAGGGGTCTACGAGCAGTACTTC. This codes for CASSSLTGTGVYEQYF. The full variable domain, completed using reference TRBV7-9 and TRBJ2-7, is DTGVSQNPRHKITKRGQNVTFRCDPISEHNRLYWYRQTLGQGPEFLTYFQNEAQLEKSRLLSDRFSAERPKGSFSTLEIQRTEQGDSAMYLCASSSLTGTGVYEQYFGPGTRLTVT.

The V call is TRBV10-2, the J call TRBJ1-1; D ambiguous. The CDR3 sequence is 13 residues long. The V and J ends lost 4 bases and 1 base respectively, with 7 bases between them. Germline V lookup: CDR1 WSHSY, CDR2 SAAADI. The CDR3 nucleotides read TGCGCCAGCAGTGTTTGGGAGAACACTGAAGCTTTCTTT. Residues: CASSVWENTEAFF.

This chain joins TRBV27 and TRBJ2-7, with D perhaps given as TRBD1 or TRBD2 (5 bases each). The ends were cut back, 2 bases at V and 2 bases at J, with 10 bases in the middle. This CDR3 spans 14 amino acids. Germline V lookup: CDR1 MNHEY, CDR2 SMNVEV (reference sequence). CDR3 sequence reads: CASSLGGFPYEQYF. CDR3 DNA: TGTGCCAGCAGTTTAGGGGGATTTCCCTACGAGCAGTACTTC.

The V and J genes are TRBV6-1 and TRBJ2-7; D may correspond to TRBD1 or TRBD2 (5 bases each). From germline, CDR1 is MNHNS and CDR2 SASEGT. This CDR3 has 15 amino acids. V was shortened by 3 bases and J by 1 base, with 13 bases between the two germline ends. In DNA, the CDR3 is TGTGCCAGCAGTGACAGAGGGGCTGTGTCCTACGAGCAGTACTTC. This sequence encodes CASSDRGAVSYEQYF.

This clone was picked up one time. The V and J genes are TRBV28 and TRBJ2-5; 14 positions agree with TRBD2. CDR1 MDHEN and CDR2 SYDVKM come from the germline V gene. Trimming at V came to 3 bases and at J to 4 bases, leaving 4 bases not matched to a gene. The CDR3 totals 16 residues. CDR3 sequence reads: CASSFRLAGGVETQYF. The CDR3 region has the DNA TGTGCCAGCAGTTTCCGACTAGCGGGAGGGGTAGAGACCCAGTACTTC.

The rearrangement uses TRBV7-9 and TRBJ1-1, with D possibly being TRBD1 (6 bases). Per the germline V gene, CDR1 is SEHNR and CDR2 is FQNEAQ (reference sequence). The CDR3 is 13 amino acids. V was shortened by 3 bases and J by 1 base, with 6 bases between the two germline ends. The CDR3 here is CASSLTGNTEAFF. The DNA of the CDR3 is TGTGCCAGCAGCTTGACAGGGAACACTGAAGCTTTCTTT.

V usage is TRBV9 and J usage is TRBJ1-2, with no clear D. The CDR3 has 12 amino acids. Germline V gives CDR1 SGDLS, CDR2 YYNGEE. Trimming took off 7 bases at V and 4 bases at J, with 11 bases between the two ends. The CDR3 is CASHETGYGYTF. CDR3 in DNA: TGTGCCAGCCATGAAACGGGCTATGGCTACACCTTC.

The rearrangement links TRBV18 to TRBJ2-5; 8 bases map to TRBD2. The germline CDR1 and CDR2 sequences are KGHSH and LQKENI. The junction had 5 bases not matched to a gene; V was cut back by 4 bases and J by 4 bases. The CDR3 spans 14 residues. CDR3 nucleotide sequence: TGTGCCAGCTCACAAAAAAGCGGGAGAGAGACCCAGTACTTC. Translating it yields CASSQKSGRETQYF.

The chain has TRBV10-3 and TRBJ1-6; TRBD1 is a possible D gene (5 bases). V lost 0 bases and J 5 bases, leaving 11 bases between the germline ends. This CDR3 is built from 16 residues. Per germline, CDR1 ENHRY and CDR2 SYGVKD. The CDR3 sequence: CAISESWGQDNSPLHF. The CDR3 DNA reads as TGTGCCATCAGTGAGTCGTGGGGCCAGGATAATTCACCCCTCCACTTT.

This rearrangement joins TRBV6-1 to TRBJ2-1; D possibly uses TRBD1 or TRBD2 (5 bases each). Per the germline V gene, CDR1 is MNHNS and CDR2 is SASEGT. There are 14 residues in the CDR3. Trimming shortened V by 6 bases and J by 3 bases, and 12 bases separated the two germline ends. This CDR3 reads CASRGHTSYNEQFF. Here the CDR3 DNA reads TGTGCCAGCAGAGGACACACTAGCTACAATGAGCAGTTCTTC.

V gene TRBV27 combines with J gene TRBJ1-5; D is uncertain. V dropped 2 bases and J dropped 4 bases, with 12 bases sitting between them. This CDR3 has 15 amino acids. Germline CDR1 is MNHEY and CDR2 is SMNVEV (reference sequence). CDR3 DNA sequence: TGTGCCAGCAGTTTAAGTACAGATAGAAATCAGCCCCAGCATTTT. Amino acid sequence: CASSLSTDRNQPQHF.

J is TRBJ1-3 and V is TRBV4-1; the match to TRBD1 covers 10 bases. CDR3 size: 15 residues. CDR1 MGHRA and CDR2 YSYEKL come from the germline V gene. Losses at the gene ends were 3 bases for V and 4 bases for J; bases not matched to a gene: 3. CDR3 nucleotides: TGCGCCAGCAGCCAGACAGGGGGCAGAGGAAACACCATATATTTT. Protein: CASSQTGGRGNTIYF.

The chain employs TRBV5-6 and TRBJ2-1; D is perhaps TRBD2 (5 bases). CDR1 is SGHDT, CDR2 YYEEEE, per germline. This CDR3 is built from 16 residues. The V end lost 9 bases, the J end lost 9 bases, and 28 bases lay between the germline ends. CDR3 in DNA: TGTGCCACCCCCGAAATTTGGCTAGCTGATTACGGTGAGCAGTTCTTC. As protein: CATPEIWLADYGEQFF.

Here the CDR3 DNA reads TGTGCCAGCAGTAAGGGACAGTCCTACGAGCAGTACTTC. Amino acid sequence: CASSKGQSYEQYF. This chain links TRBV6-5 with TRBJ2-7; 7 positions match TRBD1. With 5 bases clipped from V and 1 base from J, the junction kept 2 bases outside the gene matches. The germline gives CDR1 MNHEY, CDR2 SVGAGI. The CDR3 loop spans 13 amino acids.

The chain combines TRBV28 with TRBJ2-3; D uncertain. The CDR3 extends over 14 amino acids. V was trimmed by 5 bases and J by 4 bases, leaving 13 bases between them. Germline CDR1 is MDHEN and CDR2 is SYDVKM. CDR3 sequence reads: CASSLGPSADTQYF. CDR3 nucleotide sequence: TGTGCCAGCAGTCTCGGCCCAAGTGCAGATACGCAGTATTTT.

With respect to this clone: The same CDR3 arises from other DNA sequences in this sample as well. The DNA of the CDR3 is TGTGCCAGTAGCAATAGCTATGGCTACACCTTC. Translated, it gives CASSNSYGYTF. The V and J genes are TRBV28 and TRBJ1-2; D remains ambiguous. CDR3 length: 11 amino acids. The germline CDR1 and CDR2 sequences are MDHEN and SYDVKM. V lost 9 bases and J lost 4, with 9 bases in between.

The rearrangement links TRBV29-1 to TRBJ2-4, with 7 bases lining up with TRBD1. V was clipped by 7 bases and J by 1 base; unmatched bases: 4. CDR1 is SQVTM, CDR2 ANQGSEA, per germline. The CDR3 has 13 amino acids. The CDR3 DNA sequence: TGCAGCGCTGGGACAGATGCCAAAAACATTCAGTACTTC. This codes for CSAGTDAKNIQYF.

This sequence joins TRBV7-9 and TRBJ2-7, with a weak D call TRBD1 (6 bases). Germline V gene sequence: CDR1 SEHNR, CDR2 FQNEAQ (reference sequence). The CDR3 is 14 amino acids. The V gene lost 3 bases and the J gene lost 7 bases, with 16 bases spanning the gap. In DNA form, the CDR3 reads TGTGCCAGCAGCTTCGAACCGGACAGAAAGGAGCAGTACTTC. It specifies CASSFEPDRKEQYF.

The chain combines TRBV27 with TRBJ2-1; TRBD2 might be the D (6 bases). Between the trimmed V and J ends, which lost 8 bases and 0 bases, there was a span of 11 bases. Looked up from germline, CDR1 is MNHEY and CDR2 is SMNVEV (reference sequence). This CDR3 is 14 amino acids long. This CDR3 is CASASASSYNEQFF. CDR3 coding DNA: TGTGCCAGCGCTAGCGCGAGCTCCTACAATGAGCAGTTCTTC.

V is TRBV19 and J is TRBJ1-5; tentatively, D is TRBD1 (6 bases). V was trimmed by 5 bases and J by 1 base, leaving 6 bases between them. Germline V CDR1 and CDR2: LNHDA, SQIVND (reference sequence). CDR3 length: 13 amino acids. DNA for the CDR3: TGTGCCAGTAGTCAGGGGAGCAATCAGCCCCAGCATTTT. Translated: CASSQGSNQPQHF.

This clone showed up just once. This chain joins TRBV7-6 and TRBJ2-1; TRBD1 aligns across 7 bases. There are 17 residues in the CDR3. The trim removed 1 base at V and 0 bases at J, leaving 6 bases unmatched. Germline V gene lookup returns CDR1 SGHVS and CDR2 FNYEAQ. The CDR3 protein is CASSLGRSGGSYNEQFF. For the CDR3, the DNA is TGTGCCAGCAGCTTAGGGCGGTCAGGGGGCTCCTACAATGAGCAGTTCTTC.

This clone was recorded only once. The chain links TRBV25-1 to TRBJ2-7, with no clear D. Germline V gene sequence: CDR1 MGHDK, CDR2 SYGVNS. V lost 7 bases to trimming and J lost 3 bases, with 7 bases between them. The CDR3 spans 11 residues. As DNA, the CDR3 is TGTGCCAGCACCGGAAACTACGAGCAGTACTTC. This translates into CASTGNYEQYF.